These T cell receptor beta chains were read from a single sample in a study of PD-1 blockade in classical Hodgkin lymphoma. The repertoire was sequenced with immunoSEQ multiplex PCR; TCRdb's copy has only in-frame clones and lacks some. The data contain about 90,000 clones, approximately 90% of them singletons. Sequenced here: peripheral blood mononuclear cells (PBMCs), sampled before the fourth cycle of nivolumab. The receptors were gathered from a human donor with classical Hodgkin lymphoma. The CDR3 runs from the conserved cysteine through the conserved F or W. Each record gives: clone size, V gene, D gene, J gene, CDR3 length, CDR3 protein, CDR3 DNA. A D gene is named only where the DNA matches it firmly. Size is stated for part of the rows, as once, few or many counts, or as a class when the clone is expanded.

NA,TRBV4-3,TRBD1,TRBJ1-6,15,CASSLGTGKDSPLHF,TGCGCCAGCAGCCTGGGGACAGGGAAAGATTCACCCCTCCACTTT
few,TRBV4-1,NA,TRBJ1-5,16,CASSQEGAGRRQPQHF,TGCGCCAGCAGCCAAGAGGGGGCGGGGCGACGGCAGCCCCAGCATTTT
NA,TRBV11-2,NA,TRBJ2-7,16,CASSLVGGGRSGEQYF,TGTGCCAGCAGCTTAGTGGGCGGTGGTAGATCGGGCGAGCAGTACTTC
NA,TRBV20-1,NA,TRBJ2-3,10,CSADSSMTYF,TGCAGTGCCGACAGCTCCATGACGTATTTT
NA,TRBV9,NA,TRBJ2-5,16,CASSTHRDTLEETQYF,TGTGCCAGCAGCACGCACCGGGACACCCTAGAAGAGACCCAGTACTTC
NA,TRBV6-6,TRBD1,TRBJ1-3,15,CASSRGTDSGNTIYF,TGTGCCAGCAGCCGCGGGACAGACTCTGGAAACACCATATATTTT
NA,TRBV6-4,TRBD1,TRBJ2-2,15,CASSPLQGAGGELFF,TGTGCCAGCAGTCCCCTACAGGGGGCAGGCGGGGAGCTGTTTTTT
NA,TRBV4-3,TRBD1,TRBJ1-2,17,CASSQVHRTGGDYGYTF,TGCGCCAGCAGCCAAGTCCACCGAACAGGGGGTGACTATGGCTACACCTTC
NA,TRBV29-1,NA,TRBJ1-3,15,CSVEEGGGLGNTIYF,TGCAGCGTTGAAGAAGGGGGGGGGCTTGGAAACACCATATATTTT
NA,TRBV28,NA,TRBJ1-5,16,CASSFWAQASNQPQHF,TGTGCCAGCAGTTTTTGGGCACAAGCGAGCAATCAGCCCCAGCATTTT
NA,TRBV11-2,NA,TRBJ2-3,15,CASSLDGAGTDTQYF,TGTGCCAGCAGCTTAGATGGGGCCGGGACAGATACGCAGTATTTT
NA,TRBV6-4,NA,TRBJ2-3,15,CASSDSWGGPDTQYF,TGTGCCAGCAGTGACTCGTGGGGGGGGCCAGATACGCAGTATTTT
NA,TRBV7-9,NA,TRBJ1-4,14,CASSSGEWSEKLFF,TGTGCCAGCAGCTCAGGGGAGTGGAGTGAAAAACTGTTTTTT
NA,TRBV29-1,NA,TRBJ2-1,13,CSARGWGYNEQFF,TGCAGCGCCAGAGGGTGGGGGTACAATGAGCAGTTCTTC
NA,TRBV27,NA,TRBJ2-2,11,CASTRTGELFF,TGTGCCAGCACCCGCACCGGGGAGCTGTTTTTT
once,TRBV5-3,NA,TRBJ1-5,15,CARSLGEGDNQPQHF,TGTGCCAGAAGCTTGGGGGAAGGGGACAATCAGCCCCAGCATTTT
NA,TRBV5-1,NA,TRBJ1-3,14,CASSTPGSGNTIYF,TGCGCCAGCAGCACCCCGGGGTCTGGAAACACCATATATTTT
NA,TRBV5-6,NA,TRBJ2-1,12,CASSFSRNEQFF,TGTGCCAGCAGCTTTTCAAGAAATGAGCAGTTCTTC
NA,TRBV20-1,NA,TRBJ1-1,11,CSASEVTEAFF,TGCAGTGCTAGTGAGGTCACTGAAGCTTTCTTT
NA,TRBV30,TRBD2,TRBJ2-1,15,CAWSEAGGPQDEQFF,TGTGCCTGGAGTGAAGCGGGGGGACCACAGGATGAGCAGTTCTTC
NA,TRBV30,NA,TRBJ2-1,12,CAWSRLGVEQFF,TGTGCCTGGAGCCGCCTCGGGGTGGAGCAGTTCTTC
once,TRBV6-1,TRBD2,TRBJ2-7,15,CASIPGGGQVYEQYF,TGTGCCAGCATCCCGGGAGGGGGACAAGTGTACGAGCAGTACTTC
NA,TRBV11-2,TRBD2,TRBJ2-5,18,CASSLDQSTAGGRQTQYF,TGTGCCAGCAGCTTAGACCAGAGCACCGCGGGGGGGCGACAGACCCAGTACTTC
NA,TRBV6-6,NA,TRBJ1-2,11,CASRGDYGYTF,TGTGCCAGCAGGGGGGATTATGGCTACACCTTC
NA,TRBV4-3,NA,TRBJ1-1,13,CASSQEWISGAFF,TGCGCCAGCAGCCAAGAGTGGATCTCAGGAGCTTTCTTT
NA,TRBV30,NA,TRBJ1-4,13,CAWEQGTNEKLFF,TGTGCCTGGGAACAGGGCACTAATGAAAAACTGTTTTTT
NA,TRBV12-2,NA,TRBJ2-7,16,CASRLEATGEGDEQYF,TGTGCAAGTCGCTTAGAGGCCACAGGGGAGGGTGACGAGCAGTACTTC
NA,TRBV7-9,NA,TRBJ1-1,13,CASSVGGLTEAFF,TGTGCCAGCAGCGTCGGGGGTTTGACTGAAGCTTTCTTT
NA,TRBV7-7,NA,TRBJ2-3,15,CASSLGGAGTDTQYF,TGTGCCAGCAGCTTAGGGGGGGCTGGCACAGATACGCAGTATTTT
NA,TRBV28,NA,TRBJ1-2,15,CASSLSAGLGYGYTF,TGTGCCAGCAGTTTATCGGCAGGGCTCGGCTATGGCTACACCTTC
once,TRBV19,TRBD1,TRBJ2-6,16,CATYRGYGPGANVLTF,TGTGCCACATACAGGGGCTACGGGCCTGGGGCCAACGTCCTGACTTTC
NA,TRBV27,TRBD1,TRBJ2-7,16,CASSPPRDRGGHEQYF,TGTGCCAGCAGTCCCCCCCGGGACAGGGGAGGCCACGAGCAGTACTTC
NA,TRBV9,NA,TRBJ2-2,15,CASSVEVANTGELFF,TGTGCCAGCAGCGTAGAGGTGGCGAACACCGGGGAGCTGTTTTTT
NA,TRBV9,NA,TRBJ1-3,17,CASSSFLGDKRGNTIYF,TGTGCCAGCAGCTCTTTTTTGGGGGACAAGAGAGGAAACACCATATATTTT
NA,TRBV7-9,NA,TRBJ2-3,12,CASSLSMDTQYF,TGTGCCAGCAGCCTTAGTATGGATACGCAGTATTTT
NA,TRBV6-5,NA,TRBJ1-1,12,CASSRGGTEAFF,TGTGCCAGCAGCCGTGGGGGCACTGAAGCTTTCTTT
NA,TRBV10-3,TRBD1,TRBJ2-7,17,CAISEWDRGYNGDEQYF,TGTGCCATCAGTGAGTGGGACAGGGGCTATAATGGGGACGAGCAGTACTTC
NA,TRBV6-5,NA,TRBJ1-4,15,CASSYPGEGEEKLFF,TGTGCCAGCAGTTACCCCGGGGAAGGGGAGGAAAAACTGTTTTTT
NA,TRBV5-1,NA,TRBJ1-1,16,CASSLVGEEGNTEAFF,TGCGCCAGCAGCTTGGTTGGGGAGGAAGGGAACACTGAAGCTTTCTTT
few,TRBV4-1,NA,TRBJ1-6,13,CASSREGNSPLHF,TGCGCCAGCAGCAGGGAGGGGAATTCACCCCTCCACTTT
NA,TRBV29-1,NA,TRBJ1-1,13,CSVERSGNTEAFF,TGCAGCGTTGAGCGCTCCGGGAACACTGAAGCTTTCTTT
NA,TRBV2,TRBD1,TRBJ1-5,21,CASLPPPMPRQGAAPYQPQHF,TGTGCCAGCCTACCACCCCCAATGCCCAGACAGGGGGCAGCCCCCTATCAGCCCCAGCATTTT
NA,TRBV6-1,NA,TRBJ1-1,14,CASSEVQGVAEAFF,TGTGCCAGCAGTGAAGTCCAAGGGGTCGCTGAAGCTTTCTTT
NA,TRBV19,NA,TRBJ2-3,13,CASSAVTTDTQYF,TGTGCCAGTAGTGCAGTTACCACAGATACGCAGTATTTT
NA,TRBV7-9,NA,TRBJ1-1,15,CASRSISSQGTEAFF,TGTGCCAGCAGGTCCATATCCTCGCAGGGCACTGAAGCTTTCTTT
NA,TRBV18,NA,TRBJ1-1,14,CASSTLRESTEAFF,TGTGCCAGCTCGACCCTCCGAGAATCCACTGAAGCTTTCTTT
NA,TRBV30,NA,TRBJ2-2,15,CAWSELVGTTGELFF,TGTGCCTGGAGTGAGTTGGTAGGGACCACCGGGGAGCTGTTTTTT
NA,TRBV9,TRBD1,TRBJ2-7,18,CASSPFVTGGGSSYEQYF,TGTGCCAGCAGCCCTTTTGTGACAGGGGGCGGGAGCTCCTACGAGCAGTACTTC
once,TRBV27,TRBD1,TRBJ2-1,15,CASTTGDSSYNEQFF,TGTGCCAGCACGACAGGGGACAGCTCCTACAATGAGCAGTTCTTC
NA,TRBV7-2,TRBD1,TRBJ2-4,18,CASSPGTVTLIAKNIQYF,TGTGCCAGCAGCCCCGGGACAGTGACGCTGATAGCCAAAAACATTCAGTACTTC
NA,TRBV13,NA,TRBJ2-2,14,CASSLNLNTGELFF,TGTGCCAGCAGCTTAAATCTGAACACCGGGGAGCTGTTTTTT
NA,TRBV27,TRBD1,TRBJ2-7,16,CASSLIGTGGPYEQYF,TGTGCCAGCAGCTTAATTGGGACAGGGGGGCCCTACGAGCAGTACTTC
NA,TRBV4-2,NA,TRBJ2-3,15,CASSQYPGTTDTQYF,TGTGCCAGCAGCCAATATCCGGGGACCACAGATACGCAGTATTTT
NA,TRBV9,TRBD1,TRBJ2-7,14,CASSVGTGAYEQYF,TGTGCCAGCAGCGTGGGGACAGGGGCGTACGAGCAGTACTTC
NA,TRBV6-5,TRBD1,TRBJ1-1,16,CASSYSPTGANTEAFF,TGTGCCAGCAGTTACTCCCCGACAGGGGCGAACACTGAAGCTTTCTTT